Following are 8 T cell receptor beta chains from one sample sequenced in a study of OX40 agonist ivuxolimab in advanced cancers. The protocol was immunoSEQ multiplex PCR, while the TCRdb copy is restricted to in-frame clones and leaves out a portion. The sample consists of roughly 110,000 clones, around 93% of them appearing once. Sequencing was performed on CD4+ or CD8+ T cells sorted from blood, taken in a trial of the OX40 agonist ivuxolimab. The receptors were gathered from an adult with an advanced solid tumor such as melanoma, head and neck, liver or kidney cancer.

This clone was seen a handful of times. The chain joins TRBV19 to TRBJ2-2; 11 bases map to TRBD2. The CDR3 covers 19 residues. Trimming cost V 5 bases and J 1 base; bases outside gene matches: 12. In germline, CDR1 is LNHDA, CDR2 SQIVND (reference sequence). CDR3 loop: CASSLVSGLAVRNTGELFF. For the CDR3, the DNA is TGTGCCAGTAGTCTGGTATCGGGACTAGCGGTACGGAACACCGGGGAGCTGTTTTTT.

The rearrangement joins TRBV9 to TRBJ2-5; 7 bases fit TRBD2. The DNA end favors TRBJ2-7, so the J call may be wrong. The CDR3 loop spans 13 amino acids. The germline V gene has CDR1 SGDLS and CDR2 YYNGEE. This chain's CDR3 is CASSGVAGSEQYF. The DNA for the CDR3 is TGTGCCAGCAGCGGGGTAGCGGGTTCCGAGCAGTACTTC.

The J gene is TRBJ2-5, the V gene TRBV5-4; D uncertain. Trimming cost V 0 bases and J 2 bases, with 5 bases left between them. Germline-derived CDR1 and CDR2 are SGHNT and YYREEE (reference sequence). The CDR3 length is 13 residues. This CDR3 is CASSLVVQETQYF. The CDR3 DNA sequence: TGTGCCAGCAGCTTGGTGGTTCAAGAGACCCAGTACTTC.

V is TRBV5-4 and J is TRBJ2-2, with 7 bases matching TRBD2. Germline V gene lookup returns CDR1 SGHNT and CDR2 YYREEE (reference sequence). The V gene end was trimmed by 3 bases and the J gene end by 4 bases; junction bases not matched to a gene: 9. The CDR3 sequence is 16 residues long. CDR3 loop: CASSSRWEGGTGELFF. CDR3 coding DNA: TGTGCCAGCAGCTCAAGGTGGGAGGGAGGCACCGGGGAGCTGTTTTTT. Using reference TRBV5-4 and TRBJ2-2 for the parts outside the CDR3, the full variable domain is ETGVTQSPTHLIKTRGQQVTLRCSSQSGHNTVSWYQQALGQGPQFIFQYYREEENGRGNFPPRFSGLQFPNYSSELNVNALELDDSALYLCASSSRWEGGTGELFFGEGSRLTVL.

The gene calls are TRBV19 and TRBJ2-1, with D possibly matching TRBD2 (6 bases). Germline V gene sequence: CDR1 LNHDA, CDR2 SQIVND (reference sequence). The CDR3 has 12 amino acids. V lost 5 bases and J lost 10, with 12 bases in between. As DNA, the CDR3 is TGTGCCAGTAGTCGACTAGGCGGGGAGCAGTTCTTC. Protein sequence: CASSRLGGEQFF.

The J gene is TRBJ2-7, the V gene TRBV19; 8 nucleotides align to TRBD1. CDR1 LNHDA and CDR2 SQIVND come from the germline V gene (reference sequence). V lost 4 bases, J lost 3 bases, and 5 bases stayed unmatched. The length of the CDR3 is 14 residues. DNA of the CDR3: TGTGCCAGTAGTACCCCGGGACAGGTCTACGAGCAGTACTTC. It is translated as CASSTPGQVYEQYF. The full variable domain, in which reference TRBV19 and TRBJ2-7 provide the parts outside the CDR3, is DGGITQSPKYLFRKEGQNVTLSCEQNLNHDAMYWYRQDPGQGLRLIYYSQIVNDFQKGDIAEGYSVSREKKESFPLTVTSAQKNPTAFYLCASSTPGQVYEQYFGPGTRLTVT.

The rearrangement uses TRBV10-3 and TRBJ2-1; D not resolved. Trimming stripped 9 bases from V and 9 bases from J, with 12 bases between. The CDR3 loop spans 11 amino acids. CDR1 ENHRY and CDR2 SYGVKD come from the germline V gene. CDR3 amino acids: CAMGLEGEQFF. The CDR3 DNA reads as TGTGCCATGGGCTTAGAAGGTGAGCAGTTCTTC.

V and J are TRBV7-3 and TRBJ2-3; the match to TRBD2 covers 7 bases. Germline V lookup: CDR1 SGHTA, CDR2 FQGTGA. The CDR3 consists of 15 residues. Germline trimming cut 3 bases from V and 2 bases from J; bases unmatched to any gene: 5. The CDR3 coding sequence is TGTGCCAGCAGCTTCCAAGCGGGGAACACAGATACGCAGTATTTT. This translates into CASSFQAGNTDTQYF. Combining the CDR3 with reference TRBV7-3 and TRBJ2-3 gives the whole variable domain GAGVSQTPSNKVTEKGKYVELRCDPISGHTALYWYRQSLGQGPEFLIYFQGTGAADDSGLPNDRFFAVRPEGSVSTLKIQRTERGDSAVYLCASSFQAGNTDTQYFGPGTRLTVL.